Reported below is one T cell receptor beta chain. Its specific antigen is unknown. The sample holds no much larger clone one base away, and base qualities are not on file. The immunoSEQ Assay, a bias-controlled multiplex PCR, was used to amplify TCRbeta CDR3 regions from genomic DNA. The authors' pipeline ran thus. The number of nucleated cells in each sample was estimated by amplification of reference gene primers within the assay. Sequence reads were collapsed and filtered to measure the absolute abundance of every unique TCRbeta CDR3 rearrangement. For each sample, productive Simpson clonality was calculated as the square root of Simpson's diversity index across productive rearrangements. In its TCRdb copy, this immuneACCESS table keeps in-frame sequences only and misses some clones. Where compared with another copy, unresolved V genes explain less than half of these, and the others have no known cause. From that table come the V and J calls and clone size; the DNA was used to work out D and trimming. The sample includes 250,000 to 300,000 clones, with approximately 87% observed a single time. Approximately 12% of the sample belongs to the ten largest clones.

This entry comes from a study of blood T cell repertoires in COVID-19 (dated by TCRdb to 2018 to 2020). At the level of the whole study: Samples from collaborators originated in the United States, Italy and Spain and spanned both the acute and convalescent phases of COVID-19. The material from the prospective study consisted of cDNA or gDNA derived from T cells, B-cell-depleted T cells, or PBMCs. Deeply sampled blood TCRbeta repertoires from subjects exposed to, actively infected with, or recovered from COVID-19 were included in the dataset. A freely available public database, intended as a resource for researchers studying the immune response to SARS-CoV-2, is where the repertoires were released. Samples came from the ongoing ImmuneRACE study (first 160 participants) plus 1,254 subjects from 6 global collaborators. A de-identified subject ID, COVID-19 status, age in years and sex were almost always included in the sample metadata. Where available, HLA class I and class II types were taken from metadata supplied by the sample provider and were not determined by assay-based typing. Findings and caveats that apply to the study as a whole: The quantity of clinical and demographic metadata differed by source and by participant and was supplied without curation.

The germline V gene specifies SGHDT as CDR1 and YYEEEE as CDR2. V and J are trimmed by 5 bases and 5 bases, and the gene matches miss 15 bases of the junction. The CDR3, cysteine through phenylalanine, is 18 amino acids long. Kept here is only the CDR3 DNA, which spans 54 bases and is read in frame from base 1. One collaborating source in Seattle enrolled patients while the patients were actively infected and followed the patients over time throughout the course of disease. Each collaborating institution followed its own protocols to collect whole blood in K2EDTA tubes. For TCRbeta analysis, collaborators shipped samples as frozen whole blood, isolated PBMCs, or DNA extracted from either of those sample types.

The receptor comes from a woman in her 30s with COVID-19, enrolled during active disease. Material for sequencing was peripheral blood. Here the chain combines TRBV5-6 and TRBJ2-3, with 12 central nucleotides matching TRBD2. Read as DNA, the sequence is TGTGCCAGCAGGGGCGGGACTAGCGGGCCCTTAGCGATAGATACGCAGTATTTT. It translates as CASRGGTSGPLAIDTQYF. Full variable domain (CDR3 extended with the reference TRBV5-6 and TRBJ2-3 proteins): DAGVTQSPTHLIKTRGQQVTLRCSPKSGHDTVSWYQQALGQGPQFIFQYYEEEERQRGNFPDRFSGHQFPNYSSELNVNALLLGDSALYLCASRGGTSGPLAIDTQYFGPGTRLTVL.